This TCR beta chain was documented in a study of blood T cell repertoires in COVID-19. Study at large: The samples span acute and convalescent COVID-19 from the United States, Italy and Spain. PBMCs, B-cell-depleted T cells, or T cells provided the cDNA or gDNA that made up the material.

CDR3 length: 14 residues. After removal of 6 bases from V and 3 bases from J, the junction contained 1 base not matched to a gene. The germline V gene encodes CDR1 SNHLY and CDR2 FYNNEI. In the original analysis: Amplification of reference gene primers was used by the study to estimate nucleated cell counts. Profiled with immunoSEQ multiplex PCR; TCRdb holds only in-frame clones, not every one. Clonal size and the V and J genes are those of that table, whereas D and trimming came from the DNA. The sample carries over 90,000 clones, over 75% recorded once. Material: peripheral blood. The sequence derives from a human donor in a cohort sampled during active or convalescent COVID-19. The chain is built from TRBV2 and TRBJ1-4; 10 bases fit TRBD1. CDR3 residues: CASRDRGANEKLFF. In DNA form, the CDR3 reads TGTGCCAGCAGGGACAGGGGGGCTAATGAAAAACTGTTTTTT.